This entry lists 11 T cell receptor beta chains sequenced from one sample in a study of PD-1 blockade in classical Hodgkin lymphoma. Indicated time point: newly diagnosed, previously untreated cHL patient sample. TCRdb's table, derived via immunoSEQ multiplex PCR, lists solely in-frame clones and lacks some. The data show about 25,000 clones, around 94% seen once. Sequences were obtained from peripheral blood mononuclear cells (PBMCs). The receptors were gathered from a human donor with classical Hodgkin lymphoma.

The V and J genes are TRBV5-4 and TRBJ1-1, with TRBD1 as a possible D gene (5 bases). The CDR3 has 15 residues. Trimming stripped 0 bases from V and 0 bases from J, with 9 bases between. CDR1 SGHNT and CDR2 YYREEE come from the germline V gene (reference sequence). CDR3 region: CASSLGGTMNTEAFF. CDR3 in DNA: TGTGCCAGCAGCTTGGGGGGGACTATGAACACTGAAGCTTTCTTT. The complete variable domain, with remaining parts taken from reference TRBV5-4 and TRBJ1-1, reads ETGVTQSPTHLIKTRGQQVTLRCSSQSGHNTVSWYQQALGQGPQFIFQYYREEENGRGNFPPRFSGLQFPNYSSELNVNALELDDSALYLCASSLGGTMNTEAFFGQGTRLTVV.

The rearrangement uses TRBV7-9 and TRBJ1-2; D unclear. CDR3 size: 12 residues. The germline V and J ends were trimmed by 8 bases and 2 bases, with 9 bases remaining between them. Germline assignment: CDR1 SEHNR and CDR2 FQNEAQ (reference sequence). For the CDR3, the DNA is TGTGCCAGCCAAGAGCAGAACTATGGCTACACCTTC. Translation: CASQEQNYGYTF.

This clone appeared once. This chain joins TRBV5-1 and TRBJ1-2; the D gene is possibly TRBD1 (5 bases). V shed 3 bases and J shed 4 bases, with 10 bases lying between them. The length of the CDR3 is 13 residues. The germline V gene encodes CDR1 SGHRS and CDR2 YFSETQ. The CDR3: CASSSGTSYGYTF. The CDR3 nucleotides read TGCGCCAGCAGCTCGGGGACGAGCTATGGCTACACCTTC.

This rearrangement joins TRBV11-3 to TRBJ2-2, with 7 bases aligning to TRBD1. The J segment lost 0 bases and the V segment lost 4 bases, leaving 17 bases of the junction unmatched. The CDR3 contains 20 residues. Germline CDR1 SGHNT, CDR2 YENEEA. The CDR3 sequence is CASSSYIARQGVANTGELFF. The CDR3 nucleotides read TGTGCCAGCAGCTCCTACATCGCCAGACAGGGCGTTGCGAACACCGGGGAGCTGTTTTTT. Full variable domain (missing parts from reference TRBV11-3 and TRBJ2-2): EAGVVQSPRYKIIEKKQPVAFWCNPISGHNTLYWYLQNLGQGPELLIRYENEEAVDDSQLPKDRFSAERLKGVDSTLKIQPAELGDSAVYLCASSSYIARQGVANTGELFFGEGSRLTVL.

V and J are TRBV7-2 and TRBJ2-1, with 11 nucleotides matching TRBD1. The junction had 12 bases not matched to a gene; V was cut back by 5 bases and J by 9 bases. CDR1 SGHTA and CDR2 FQGNSA come from the germline V gene. The CDR3 spans 16 residues. DNA for the CDR3: TGTGCCAGCAGCCTCTTAGGACAGGGGGCGCTTGGTGAGCAGTTCTTC. It yields the protein CASSLLGQGALGEQFF.

Here the CDR3 DNA reads TGTGCCTGGAGTGGGGGGAACACTGAAGCTTTCTTT. It yields the protein CAWSGGNTEAFF. The chain couples TRBV30 to TRBJ1-1, with D hard to call. Per the germline V gene, CDR1 is GTSNPN and CDR2 is SVGIG (reference sequence). Trimming cost V 1 base and J 1 base, with 4 bases left between them. This CDR3 has 12 residues.

The chain combines TRBV5-5 with TRBJ1-1; a weak D match, TRBD1 (5 bases). The CDR3 loop spans 18 amino acids. Trimming left V 4 bases short and J 0 bases short, with 22 bases between. Germline loops: CDR1 SGHKS, CDR2 YYEKEE (reference sequence). Here the CDR3 DNA reads TGTGCCAGCAGCCTACGTTCCGGGGCAGACCTCATGAACACTGAAGCTTTCTTT. It is translated as CASSLRSGADLMNTEAFF.

The chain employs TRBV2 and TRBJ1-2, with 8 bases matching TRBD1. The CDR3 sequence is 14 residues long. The V and J ends lost 3 bases and 4 bases, in that order; junction bases with no gene match: 4. Germline V gene sequence: CDR1 SNHLY, CDR2 FYNNEI. The CDR3 nucleotides are TGTGCCAGCAGTGACGGGACAGGCATCTATGGCTACACCTTC. This gives the protein CASSDGTGIYGYTF.

This clone was recorded a few times. The chain uses TRBV6-5 and TRBJ2-1; 7 positions agree with TRBD2. The CDR3 is 14 amino acids. V lost 8 bases and J lost 7; bases outside the gene matches: 11. Germline lookup yields CDR1 MNHEY and CDR2 SVGAGI. CDR3 in amino acids: CASGGGGPKNEQFF. The DNA of the CDR3 is TGTGCCAGCGGGGGGGGAGGGCCGAAAAATGAGCAGTTCTTC.

The chain recombines TRBV10-3 with TRBJ1-4; no firm D call. The CDR3 length is 13 residues. CDR1 and CDR2 (germline): ENHRY, SYGVKD. The V gene lost 8 bases and the J gene lost 0 bases, with 7 bases spanning the gap. The CDR3 loop reads CAIASATNEKLFF. The CDR3 DNA sequence: TGTGCCATCGCCAGTGCAACTAATGAAAAACTGTTTTTT.

The DNA of the CDR3 is TGCGCCAGCAGCTGGGGCCCCAGCGGGGGGGCCCGGTACAATGAGCAGTTCTTC. Encoded protein: CASSWGPSGGARYNEQFF. The rearrangement uses TRBV5-1 and TRBJ2-1; 10 positions agree with TRBD2. The CDR3 is 18 residues long. The V and J ends lost 3 bases and 4 bases, in that order; junction bases with no gene match: 13. CDR1 is SGHRS and CDR2 is YFSETQ in the germline V gene.